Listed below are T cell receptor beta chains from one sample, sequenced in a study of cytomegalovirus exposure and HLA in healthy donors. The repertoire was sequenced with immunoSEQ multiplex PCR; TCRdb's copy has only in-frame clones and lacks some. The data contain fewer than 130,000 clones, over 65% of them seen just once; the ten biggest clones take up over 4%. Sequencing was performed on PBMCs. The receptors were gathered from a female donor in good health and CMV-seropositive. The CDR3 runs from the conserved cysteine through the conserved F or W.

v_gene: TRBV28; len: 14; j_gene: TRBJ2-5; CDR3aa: CASSLGGPGETQYF
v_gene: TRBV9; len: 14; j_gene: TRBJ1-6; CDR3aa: CASSVADYNSPLHF
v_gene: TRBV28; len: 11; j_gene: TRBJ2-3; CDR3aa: CASSLLDTQYF
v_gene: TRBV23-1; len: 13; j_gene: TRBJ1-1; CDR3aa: CASSHKTGPEAFF
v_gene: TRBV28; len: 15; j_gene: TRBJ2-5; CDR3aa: CASSLLGGDWETQYF
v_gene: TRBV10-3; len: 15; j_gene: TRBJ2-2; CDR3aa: CAISDRGGDTGELFF
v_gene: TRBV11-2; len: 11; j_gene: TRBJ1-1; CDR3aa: CASSLISEAFF
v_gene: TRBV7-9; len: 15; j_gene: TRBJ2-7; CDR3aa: CASSRRSAGSYEQYF
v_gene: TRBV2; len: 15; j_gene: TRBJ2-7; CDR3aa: CASSLTLAGPYEQYF
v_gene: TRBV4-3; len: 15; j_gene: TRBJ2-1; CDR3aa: CASSQTSGGPHEQFF
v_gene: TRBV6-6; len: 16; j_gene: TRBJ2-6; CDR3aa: CASSRTGSSGANVLTF
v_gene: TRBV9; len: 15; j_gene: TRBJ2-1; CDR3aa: CASSPRLAGTNEQFF
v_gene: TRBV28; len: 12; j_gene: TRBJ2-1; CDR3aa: CAAEGRGNEQFF
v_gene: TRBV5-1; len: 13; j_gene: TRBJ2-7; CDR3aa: CASSTRNSYEQYF
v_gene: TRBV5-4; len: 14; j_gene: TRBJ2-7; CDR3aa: CASSFGPSGYEQYF
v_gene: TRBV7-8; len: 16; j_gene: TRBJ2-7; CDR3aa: CASSRFSRDFSYEQYF
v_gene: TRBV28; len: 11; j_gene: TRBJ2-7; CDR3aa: CASGLYYEQYF
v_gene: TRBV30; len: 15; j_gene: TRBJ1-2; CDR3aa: CAWSAGTGGGRGYTF
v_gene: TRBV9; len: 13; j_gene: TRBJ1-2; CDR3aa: CASSALPGDGYTF
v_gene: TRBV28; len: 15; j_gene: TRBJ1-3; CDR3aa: CASSSAGGGGNTIYF
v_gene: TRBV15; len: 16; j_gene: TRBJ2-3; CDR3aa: CATSRGSGGPEDTQYF
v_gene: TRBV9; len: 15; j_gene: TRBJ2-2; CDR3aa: CASSPRTGTTGELFF
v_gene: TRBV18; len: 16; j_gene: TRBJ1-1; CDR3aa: CASSPLISQGDTEAFF
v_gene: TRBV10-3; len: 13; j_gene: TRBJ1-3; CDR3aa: CAIGQGPGNTIYF
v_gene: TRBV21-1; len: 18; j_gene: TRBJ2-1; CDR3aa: CASSKVAAGGHSYNEQFF
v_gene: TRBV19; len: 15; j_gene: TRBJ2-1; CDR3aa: CASSIQAGGRYEQFF
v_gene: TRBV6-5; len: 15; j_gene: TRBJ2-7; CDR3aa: CASSYSTVLAYEQYF
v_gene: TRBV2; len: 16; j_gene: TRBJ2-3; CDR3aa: CASSAQGLAGVDTQYF
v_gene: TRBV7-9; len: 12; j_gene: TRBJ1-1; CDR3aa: CASSQSDTEAFF
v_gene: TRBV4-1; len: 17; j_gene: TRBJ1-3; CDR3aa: CASSQMNRQAKGNTIYF
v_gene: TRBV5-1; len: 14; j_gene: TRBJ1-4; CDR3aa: CASSPGQADEKLFF
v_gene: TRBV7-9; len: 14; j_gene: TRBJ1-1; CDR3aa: CASSLAQMNTEAFF
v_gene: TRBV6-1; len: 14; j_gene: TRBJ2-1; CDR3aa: CATQAGRERVEQFF
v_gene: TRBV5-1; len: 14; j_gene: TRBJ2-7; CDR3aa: CASSTGNSLYEQYF
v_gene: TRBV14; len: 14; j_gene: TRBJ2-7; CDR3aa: CASSRQGLEYEQYF
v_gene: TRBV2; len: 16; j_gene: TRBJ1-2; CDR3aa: CASLRDRGRVNYGYTF
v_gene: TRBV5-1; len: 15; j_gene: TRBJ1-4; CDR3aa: CASSGLGTGNEKLFF
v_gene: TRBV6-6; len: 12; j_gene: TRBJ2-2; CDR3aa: CATSENTGELFF
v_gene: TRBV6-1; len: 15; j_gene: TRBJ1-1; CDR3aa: CASSNHGQGNTEAFF
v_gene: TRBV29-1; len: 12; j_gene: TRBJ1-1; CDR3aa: CSVLTGGTEAFF
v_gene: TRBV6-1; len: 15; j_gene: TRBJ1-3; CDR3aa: CATRGQGGAGNTIYF
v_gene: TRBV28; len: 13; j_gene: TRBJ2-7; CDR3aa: CASSYGQSYEQYF
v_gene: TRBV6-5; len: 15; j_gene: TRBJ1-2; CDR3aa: CASSYSISGGSGYTF
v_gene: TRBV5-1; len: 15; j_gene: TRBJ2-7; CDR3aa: CASSHLGTENYEQYF
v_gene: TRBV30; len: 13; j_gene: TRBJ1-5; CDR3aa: CAWTPGDVQPQHF
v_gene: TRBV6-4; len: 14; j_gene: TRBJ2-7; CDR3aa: CASSDGDSALKQYF
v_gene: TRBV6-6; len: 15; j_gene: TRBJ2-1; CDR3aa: CASSKTSGGAREQFF
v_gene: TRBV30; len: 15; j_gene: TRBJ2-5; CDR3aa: CAWSTQGGERETQYF
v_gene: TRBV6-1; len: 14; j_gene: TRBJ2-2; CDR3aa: CASSVHRGSGELFF
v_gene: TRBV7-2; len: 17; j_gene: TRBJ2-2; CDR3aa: CASSFFGTGGFSGELFF
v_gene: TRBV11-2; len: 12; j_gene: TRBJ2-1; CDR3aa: CASSVDRAEQFF
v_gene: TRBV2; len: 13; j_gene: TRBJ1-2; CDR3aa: CASVGTGTYGYTF